This TCR beta chain was recovered during a study of regulatory T cells in long-lasting Graves disease. Findings and limits, study-wide: Persistent Graves' patients had lower TCR diversity than newly diagnosed ones.

Regarding time point: newly diagnosed GD, antithyroid drugs for less than 3 months. There was RNA extracted from PBMCs, and the TCR library was made from it. V lost 4 bases, J lost 2 bases, and 5 bases stayed unmatched. The CDR3 spans 15 residues. Germline CDR1 GTSNPN, CDR2 SVGIG (reference sequence). There are many counts of this clonotype. Its antigen is still unknown. Relying on iRepertoire HTBI primers and Arm-PCR of CDR3 regions, the team built TCR beta libraries. TCRdb re-called the multiplex PCR reads with MiXCR, one entry per CDR3 protein. The sample contains 350,000 to 500,000 distinct CDR3 sequences, about 15% of which appear only once. These same records also appear under a second study, on T cells in Graves' hyperthyroidism and ophthalmopathy. That investigation notes: The model identified upcoming ophthalmopathy a median 6.5 months ahead of onset.

The sequenced sample was peripheral blood mononuclear cells (PBMCs), obtained at new diagnosis, from a patient treated with antithyroid drugs. The chain carries TRBV30 and TRBJ2-1, with 10 bases matching TRBD2. This receptor was obtained from a woman between 45 and 60 years old with Graves disease. CDR3 DNA sequence: TGTGCCTGGACGCAGCTAGCGGGAGCCTACAATGAGCAGTTCTTC. Residues: CAWTQLAGAYNEQFF.